This T cell receptor (beta chain) was recovered during a study of blood T cell repertoires in COVID-19. Background on the study: PBMCs, B-cell-depleted T cells, or T cells provided the cDNA or gDNA that made up the material.

V lost 5 bases and J lost 6; bases outside the gene matches: 18. Germline CDR1 is SGHTA and CDR2 is FQGNSA. The CDR3 contains 18 residues. Data came from immunoSEQ multiplex PCR; TCRdb stores just in-frame clones and leaves some out. The sample carries over 130,000 clones, approximately 88% recorded once. Only one count was recorded for this clone. This receptor was obtained from a human donor in a cohort sampled during active COVID-19. The V call is TRBV7-2, the J call TRBJ2-1; 8 positions agree with TRBD1. Sequenced sample: peripheral blood. This CDR3 is CASSLKLRGPEHFNEQFF. CDR3 bases: TGTGCCAGCAGCCTCAAACTCAGGGGGCCCGAACATTTCAATGAGCAGTTCTTC.